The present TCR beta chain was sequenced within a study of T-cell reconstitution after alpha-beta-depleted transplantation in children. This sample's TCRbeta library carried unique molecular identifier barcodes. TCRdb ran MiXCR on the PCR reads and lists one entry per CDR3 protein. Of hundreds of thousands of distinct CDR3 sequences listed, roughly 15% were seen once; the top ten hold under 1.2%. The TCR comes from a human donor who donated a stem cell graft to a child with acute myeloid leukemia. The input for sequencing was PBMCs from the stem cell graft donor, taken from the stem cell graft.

The CDR3 region has the DNA TGTGCCAGCAGCTTAAGCAGGGGGGAGCTGGAGACCCAGTACTTC. Translated: CASSLSRGELETQYF. The V call is TRBV7-3, the J call TRBJ2-5; tentative D call: TRBD1 (7 bases). Trimming shortened V by 1 base and J by 5 bases, and 14 bases separated the two germline ends. The CDR3 is 15 amino acids. Germline loops: CDR1 SGHTA, CDR2 FQGTGA.